This is a list of T cell receptor beta chains from one sample in a study of Graves' ophthalmopathy and Graves' hyperthyroidism. TCRdb processed the multiplex PCR reads anew with MiXCR; each CDR3 protein has one entry. The top ten clones hold 3.3% of a sample with 600,000 to 700,000 distinct CDR3 sequences, over 40% of them seen once. The sequencing sample was made of peripheral blood. The receptors derive from an adult man with Graves' ophthalmopathy. CDR3s include the opening cysteine and the closing phenylalanine or tryptophan. A D gene is named only where the DNA matches it firmly. Clone size appears in some rows only: once, few, many, or a class for an expanded clone.

V: TRBV5-5; J: TRBJ2-2; D: .; size: .; DNA: TGCGCCAACAGCTTGACAGGCACCGGGGAGCTGTTTTTT; CDR3: CANSLTGTGELFF
V: TRBV7-2; J: TRBJ1-6; D: .; size: .; DNA: TGTGCCATCAGCCGCACTTCATATAATTCACCCCTCCACTTT; CDR3: CAISRTSYNSPLHF
V: TRBV10-3; J: TRBJ1-1; D: .; size: many; DNA: TGTGCCATCAGAACGGATAAGGGGACTGAAGCTTTCTTT; CDR3: CAIRTDKGTEAFF
V: TRBV2; J: TRBJ1-5; D: .; size: many; DNA: TGTGCCAGCAGTGAGGGGGGTTTCAACGATCAGCCCCAGCATTTT; CDR3: CASSEGGFNDQPQHF
V: TRBV5-1; J: TRBJ1-1; D: TRBD1; size: many; DNA: TGCGCCAGCAGCCGACTCCGGGACAGGGTAGACACTGAAGCTTTCTTT; CDR3: CASSRLRDRVDTEAFF
V: TRBV7-9; J: TRBJ2-7; D: TRBD1; size: many; DNA: TGTGCCAGCAGCTTGACCGAAAGGGGGCACGAGCAGTACTTC; CDR3: CASSLTERGHEQYF
V: TRBV10-3; J: TRBJ2-5; D: TRBD1; size: many; DNA: TGTGCCATCAGTGCGGGACAGGGGCAAGAGACCCAGTACTTC; CDR3: CAISAGQGQETQYF
V: TRBV7-8; J: TRBJ2-5; D: .; size: many; DNA: TGTGCCAGCAGCCAGACCAAAGGAGGGTTAGAGACCCAGTACTTC; CDR3: CASSQTKGGLETQYF
V: TRBV19; J: TRBJ1-5; D: .; size: many; DNA: TGTGCCAGTACTCCGCGGGTTTCCGATCAGCCCCAGCATTTT; CDR3: CASTPRVSDQPQHF
V: TRBV4-3; J: TRBJ1-3; D: .; size: .; DNA: TGCGCCAGCAGCCAAGATGGGTACAGCTCTGGAAACACCATATATTTT; CDR3: CASSQDGYSSGNTIYF
V: TRBV9; J: TRBJ1-3; D: .; size: few; DNA: TGTGCCAGCAGCTCAGACGGAGACTCTGGAAACACCATATATTTT; CDR3: CASSSDGDSGNTIYF
V: TRBV4-1; J: TRBJ2-5; D: .; size: many; DNA: TGCGCCAGCAGCAATCCCGCTCAGACCCAGTACTTC; CDR3: CASSNPAQTQYF
V: TRBV19; J: TRBJ2-2; D: .; size: many; DNA: TGTGCCAGTAGTCAGGCAGGGAAGGTCACCGGGGAGCTGTTTTTT; CDR3: CASSQAGKVTGELFF
V: TRBV25-1; J: TRBJ1-3; D: .; size: .; DNA: TGTGCCAGCAGTGAATACGGGCACAGTGGAAACACCATATATTTT; CDR3: CASSEYGHSGNTIYF
V: TRBV20-1; J: TRBJ1-1; D: .; size: .; DNA: .; CDR3: CSARVGGGAGRTFF
V: TRBV10-3; J: TRBJ2-7; D: .; size: few; DNA: TGTGCCATCAGCGATATACTAGACCGGGACGAGCAGTACTTC; CDR3: CAISDILDRDEQYF
V: TRBV29-1; J: TRBJ1-5; D: .; size: .; DNA: TGCAGCGTTGTCTGGTGGGGGGGTAGCAATCAGCCCCAGCATTTT; CDR3: CSVVWWGGSNQPQHF
V: TRBV4-1; J: TRBJ1-2; D: .; size: few; DNA: TGCGCCAGCAGCCAAGACGGCGGCCGAATTAGGGGCTACACCTTC; CDR3: CASSQDGGRIRGYTF
V: TRBV5-1; J: TRBJ2-7; D: TRBD1; size: many; DNA: TGCGCCAGCAGCCTTACCGGGACAGCACTTTACGAGCAGTACTTC; CDR3: CASSLTGTALYEQYF
V: TRBV7-9; J: TRBJ2-7; D: .; size: .; DNA: TGTGCCAGCAGCTCCCTCGGACTTATGTACGAGCAGTACTTC; CDR3: CASSSLGLMYEQYF
V: TRBV7-2; J: TRBJ1-3; D: .; size: .; DNA: TGTGCCTGGAGTGTTGCTGGGGGAAACACCATATATTTT; CDR3: CAWSVAGGNTIYF
V: TRBV7-9; J: TRBJ1-2; D: TRBD1; size: .; DNA: TGTGCCAGCAGCTACGGGACAGGAGTTAACTATGGCTACACCTTC; CDR3: CASSYGTGVNYGYTF
V: TRBV11-1; J: TRBJ1-1; D: .; size: .; DNA: TGTGCCAGCAGTCTTGGGGGGAACACTGAAGCTTCCTTT; CDR3: CASSLGGNTEASF
V: TRBV7-2; J: TRBJ1-6; D: TRBD1; size: many; DNA: TGTGCCAGCAGCTCTACTCTCGCCGGGGACAGGGCTTCACCCCTCCACTTT; CDR3: CASSSTLAGDRASPLHF
V: TRBV25-1; J: TRBJ1-2; D: .; size: .; DNA: TGTGCCAGCAGCTCCCGGGAAAAAACCCCCTATGGCTACACCTTC; CDR3: CASSSREKTPYGYTF
V: TRBV25-1; J: TRBJ2-5; D: .; size: .; DNA: TGTGCCAGCAGTGAGGATGGGGTGGAGACCCAGTACTTC; CDR3: CASSEDGVETQYF
V: TRBV24-1; J: TRBJ2-5; D: .; size: many; DNA: TGTGCCACCAGTGAACAGACAATTCAAGAGACCCAGTACTTC; CDR3: CATSEQTIQETQYF
V: TRBV12-3/TRBV12-4; J: TRBJ1-2; D: .; size: many; DNA: TGTGCCAGCAGTCCCGGCGGAAGTAACTATGGCTACACCTTC; CDR3: CASSPGGSNYGYTF
V: TRBV10-3; J: TRBJ2-1; D: TRBD2; size: .; DNA: TGTGCCATCAGTGAAGGGACTAGCACCGATGAGCAGTTCTTC; CDR3: CAISEGTSTDEQFF
V: TRBV20-1; J: TRBJ1-4; D: .; size: .; DNA: TGCAGTGCTAGAGATCTAACGGACACCACTAATGAAAAACTGTTTTTT; CDR3: CSARDLTDTTNEKLFF
V: TRBV10-3; J: TRBJ1-5; D: TRBD1; size: many; DNA: TGTGCCATCAGTGGGACAGGGTCCCGGGATCAGCCCCAGCATTTT; CDR3: CAISGTGSRDQPQHF
V: TRBV4-1; J: TRBJ1-1; D: .; size: .; DNA: TGCGCCAGCAGCCAAGATGGGCCCCCTGATGAAGCTTTCTTT; CDR3: CASSQDGPPDEAFF
V: TRBV20-1; J: TRBJ1-4; D: .; size: many; DNA: TGCAGTGCTAGAGTGGGGGCAGGATCAGAAAAACTGTTTTTT; CDR3: CSARVGAGSEKLFF
V: TRBV29-1; J: TRBJ2-5; D: TRBD1; size: .; DNA: TGCAGCGTCGAGACAGGGACCAAAGAGACCCAGTACTTC; CDR3: CSVETGTKETQYF
V: TRBV29-1; J: TRBJ2-6; D: .; size: .; DNA: TGCAGCGCTGAACAGGGGGCCAACGTCCTGACTTTC; CDR3: CSAEQGANVLTF
V: TRBV9; J: TRBJ2-2; D: TRBD2; size: .; DNA: TGTGCCAGCAGCGGACGGACTAGTTTGGCCGGGGAGCTGTTTTTT; CDR3: CASSGRTSLAGELFF
V: TRBV2; J: TRBJ2-5; D: .; size: many; DNA: TGTGCCAGCAGTGAAACGAGAACAGTTTGGTTC; CDR3: CASSETRTVWF
V: TRBV5-8; J: TRBJ1-6; D: .; size: many; DNA: TGTGCCAGCAGCCCCCCCGGTGGTTCACCCCTCCACTTT; CDR3: CASSPPGGSPLHF
V: TRBV10-2; J: TRBJ2-7; D: .; size: .; DNA: TGTGCCAGCAGTCGGGACTTCTACGAGCAGTACTTC; CDR3: CASSRDFYEQYF
V: TRBV7-3; J: TRBJ1-6; D: .; size: .; DNA: TGTGCCGGACAGACCTATAATTCACCCCTCCACTTT; CDR3: CAGQTYNSPLHF
V: TRBV25-1; J: TRBJ1-2; D: .; size: .; DNA: .; CDR3: CASSESSSTEAFFGYTF
V: TRBV24-1; J: TRBJ2-5; D: .; size: .; DNA: TGTGCCACCAGTGATCCGGCAGGAGGTGAAGAGACCCAGTACTTC; CDR3: CATSDPAGGEETQYF
V: TRBV2; J: TRBJ2-7; D: TRBD1; size: many; DNA: TGTGCCAGCAGTGAGACAGGGGTCGAGCAGTACTTC; CDR3: CASSETGVEQYF
V: TRBV12-3/TRBV12-4; J: TRBJ2-5; D: TRBD2; size: few; DNA: TGTGCCAGCAGTGCTAGCGGTTCAGGAGAGACCCAGTACTTC; CDR3: CASSASGSGETQYF